Listed below are T cell receptor beta chains from one sample, sequenced in a study of shared clonotypes between healthy human individuals. Measured with immunoSEQ multiplex PCR; TCRdb has only the in-frame clones, and not every one. The data contain approximately 340,000 clones, less than 75% of them singletons. The sequencing input was memory CD4+ T cells sorted from blood. The receptors come from a man aged 25-45 years in good health. Each CDR3 is given with its conserved first and last residue. D genes are given only for firm matches.

j_call	d_call	v_call	cdr3_aa
TRBJ2-7	TRBD1	TRBV2	CATEWDRSSYEQYF
TRBJ2-1	-	TRBV15	CATSREPLRVYSSYNEQFF
TRBJ2-3	-	TRBV28	CASSPHMDLRTDTQYF
TRBJ2-7	-	TRBV7-2	CASSLEARIYEQYF
TRBJ2-2	-	TRBV5-4	CASSLRGDTGELFF
TRBJ2-3	-	TRBV19	CASTATDLGGAQYF
TRBJ2-7	-	TRBV2	CASRDFQKYEQYF
TRBJ2-7	TRBD2	TRBV6-1	CASLSGGRHEQYF
TRBJ1-1	TRBD1	TRBV27	CASSLYGQGYTEAFF
TRBJ2-1	TRBD2	TRBV19	CASSILAGLHNEQFF
TRBJ2-3	-	TRBV18	CASSPKGSTDTQYF
TRBJ2-1	TRBD2	TRBV11-2	CASSYRVGGSVYNEQFF